This T cell receptor beta chain was recorded in a study of T cell changes during pregnancy in multiple sclerosis. Germline V gene sequence: CDR1 SGHTA, CDR2 FQGNSA. V lost 1 base and J lost 13, with 16 bases in between. CDR3 length: 13 amino acids. TCRdb's table, derived via immunoSEQ multiplex PCR, lists solely in-frame clones and lacks some. This repertoire shows under 65,000 clones, approximately 91% found once; its top ten account for 1.2%. The source is a female donor in good health, enrolled as a control in a pregnancy study. The sample consisted of peripheral blood, taken after pregnancy. This chain joins TRBV7-2 and TRBJ1-2, with a possible D match to TRBD1 (5 bases). The DNA for the CDR3 is TGTGCCAGCAGCTTAGAAGGCGACAGAGCGATCACCTTC. This encodes CASSLEGDRAITF.